This TCR beta chain was profiled in a study of glioma-infiltrating T cells after dendritic cell vaccination. Generated by immunoSEQ multiplex PCR, the TCRdb table keeps only in-frame clones and is missing some. This sample yields around 60,000 clones, of which around 86% are seen a single time; 9.5% to 13% belongs to the top ten. Sample time point: after dendritic cell vaccination, including at tumor progression/relapse. No glioblastoma patient carried an isocitrate dehydrogenase mutation. Between the trimmed V and J ends, which lost 4 bases and 0 bases, there was a span of 6 bases. The CDR3 extends over 13 amino acids. Germline values: CDR1 MNHEY, CDR2 SVGAGI.

The rearrangement uses TRBV6-5 and TRBJ1-1, with a weak D call TRBD1 (5 bases). The receptor comes from a human donor with glioblastoma. The sample here was blood, taken after dendritic cell vaccination. The CDR3 loop reads CASSSRVNTEAFF. Written as DNA, the CDR3 is TGTGCCAGCAGTTCCAGGGTGAACACTGAAGCTTTCTTT.